This T cell receptor (beta chain) was identified in a study of naive and memory T cell subsets. Notes on the study in general: Potentially, T cell activation and differentiation skew this RNA-based measurement.

Four PCR rounds used nested alpha and beta constant region primers plus the SP2 primer. Alpha and beta constant region primers primed reverse transcription for blood and skin samples. Each CDR3 protein gets one entry after TCRdb re-called the 5' RACE reads with MiXCR. This repertoire shows tens of thousands of distinct CDR3 sequences, over 15% found once; its top ten account for 2.6%. V trimming: 3 bases; J trimming: 5 bases; junction bases outside the gene matches: 6. The CDR3 covers 14 residues. Germline V CDR1 and CDR2: ENHRY, SYGVKD. The library had UMIs added by 3' ligation of an oligonucleotide to TCR cDNA. Adult healthy volunteers gave 2.5 ml peripheral blood for whole-blood RNA. Input was 1 to 1000 ng of DNase-treated total RNA without cell sorting. On this clonotype itself: Its specificity is unknown.

The chain uses TRBV10-3 and TRBJ2-7, with 8 bases fitting TRBD1. The receptor comes from a female donor in good health. The CDR3 loop reads CAISELRGRDEQYF. In DNA form, the CDR3 reads TGTGCCATCAGTGAACTCAGGGGGCGGGACGAGCAGTACTTC.